These 12 T cell receptor beta chains were sequenced from one sample in a study of spatial heterogeneity in lung cancer. Time point in this sample: sample taken at primary tumor resection. In each case, whole RNA from tumor, nontumor lung or frozen PBMC was sequenced unsorted. Each CDR3 protein is one row after TCRdb ran MiXCR on the 5' RACE reads. The sample yields 77,000 or so distinct CDR3 sequences, approximately 20% seen once. The specimen comprised PBMCs, sampled at surgery. The source of these receptors is a male donor with early-stage non-small cell lung cancer.

The chain carries TRBV5-6 and TRBJ2-3, with TRBD1 identical over 8 bases. The CDR3 totals 14 residues. The V and J ends lost 3 bases and 4 bases, in that order; junction bases with no gene match: 4. Germline loops: CDR1 SGHDT, CDR2 YYEEEE. The CDR3 region has the DNA TGTGCCAGCAGCTCCGGACAGGGACCAGATACGCAGTATTTT. This translates into CASSSGQGPDTQYF. Together with reference TRBV5-6 and TRBJ2-3, the CDR3 gives the full variable domain: DAGVTQSPTHLIKTRGQQVTLRCSPKSGHDTVSWYQQALGQGPQFIFQYYEEEERQRGNFPDRFSGHQFPNYSSELNVNALLLGDSALYLCASSSGQGPDTQYFGPGTRLTVL.

The J gene is TRBJ2-1, the V gene TRBV5-6, with 13 bases identical to TRBD2. The J segment lost 8 bases and the V segment lost 4 bases, leaving 9 bases of the junction unmatched. The CDR3 loop spans 16 amino acids. The germline CDR1 and CDR2 sequences are SGHDT and YYEEEE. CDR3 loop: CASSMGLAGRSYEQFF. CDR3 DNA sequence: TGTGCCAGCAGCATGGGACTAGCGGGACGAAGCTATGAGCAGTTCTTC.

The chain joins TRBV10-3 to TRBJ2-4; TRBD2 aligns across 7 bases. The V and J ends lost 7 bases and 0 bases, in that order; junction bases with no gene match: 9. The CDR3 covers 16 residues. Germline-derived CDR1 and CDR2 are ENHRY and SYGVKD. CDR3 sequence reads: CAITAGRGIAKNIQYF. The CDR3 nucleotides read TGTGCCATCACCGCGGGGAGGGGTATAGCCAAAAACATTCAGTACTTC.

The V and J genes are TRBV20-1 and TRBJ1-2; a possible D gene is TRBD1 (6 bases). The CDR3 contains 13 residues. Trimming removed 3 bases from V and 2 bases from J, with 10 bases in between. CDR1 DFQATT and CDR2 SNEGSKA come from the germline V gene (reference sequence). The CDR3 region is CSARTGENYGYTF. The CDR3 DNA reads TGCAGTGCTAGGACAGGAGAAAACTATGGCTACACCTTC.

The chain couples TRBV3-1 to TRBJ1-5; D is ambiguous. Deletions cut 2 bases from V and 7 bases from J, with 15 bases between. The length of the CDR3 is 15 residues. Germline V gene sequence: CDR1 LGHDT, CDR2 YNNKEL (reference sequence). The DNA of the CDR3 is TGTGCCAGCAGCCAAAGTCCCGGGATGGGGCAGCCCCAGCATTTT. It codes for CASSQSPGMGQPQHF. The full variable domain, in which reference TRBV3-1 and TRBJ1-5 provide the parts outside the CDR3, is DTAVSQTPKYLVTQMGNDKSIKCEQNLGHDTMYWYKQDSKKFLKIMFSYNNKELIINETVPNRFSPKSPDKAHLNLHINSLELGDSAVYFCASSQSPGMGQPQHFGDGTRLSIL.

This sequence joins TRBV7-9 and TRBJ2-3, with 13 bases lining up with TRBD2. Trimming cost V 2 bases and J 6 bases; bases outside gene matches: 14. The CDR3 has 19 amino acids. Germline V gives CDR1 SEHNR, CDR2 FQNEAQ (reference sequence). The CDR3 DNA reads TGTGCCAGCAGCTTACTCCCGAGACTAGCGGGGGGACCCCCTGATACGCAGTATTTT. Residues: CASSLLPRLAGGPPDTQYF.

This clonotype was seen repeatedly, ten times or more. The gene calls are TRBV20-1 and TRBJ2-1; D is tentatively TRBD1 or TRBD2 (5 bases each). The CDR3 loop spans 13 amino acids. V was cut by 8 bases and J by 6 bases, with 17 bases left in between. Germline V gives CDR1 DFQATT, CDR2 SNEGSKA (reference sequence). In nucleotides, the CDR3 is TGCAGTCCAGACGGGATAGGGGCCAATGAGCAGTTCTTC. It is translated as CSPDGIGANEQFF.

This clonotype appeared a few times. V gene TRBV7-3 combines with J gene TRBJ2-5; 10 bases line up with TRBD2. Trimming took 5 bases from V and 2 from J; bases not matched to a gene: 2. The CDR3 contains 14 residues. Germline V gene sequence: CDR1 SGHTA, CDR2 FQGTGA. This CDR3 is CASSMTSGQETQYF. The CDR3 nucleotides read TGTGCCAGCAGCATGACTAGCGGGCAAGAGACCCAGTACTTC.

The rearrangement joins TRBV18 to TRBJ1-1; D might be TRBD1 (6 bases). V was shortened by 4 bases and J by 5 bases, with 23 bases between the two germline ends. CDR1 is KGHSH and CDR2 is LQKENI in the germline V gene. This CDR3 spans 17 amino acids. The CDR3 protein is CASSLSLLGGEGTEAFF. CDR3 sequence (DNA): TGTGCCAGCTCACTCTCCCTTTTGGGGGGCGAAGGAACTGAAGCTTTCTTT.

This clonotype was observed at least ten times. The chain recombines TRBV6-2 or TRBV6-3 with TRBJ2-3; 11 bases are a match to TRBD2. The CDR3 has 14 amino acids. V lost 5 bases to trimming and J lost 6 bases; unmatched junction nucleotides: 4. The V gene's germline CDR1 is MNHEY and CDR2 SVGEGT. The DNA for the CDR3 is TGTGCCAGCAGTCCCCGACTAGCGGGGGATACGCAGTATTTT. Its translation is CASSPRLAGDTQYF.

The chain couples TRBV6-1 to TRBJ2-2, with a possible D match to TRBD2 (6 bases). This CDR3 contains 14 residues. V lost 5 bases and J lost 5, with 12 bases in between. CDR1 is MNHNS and CDR2 is SASEGT in the germline V gene. The DNA of the CDR3 is TGTGCCAGCAGTTCCGGGACTGCGACCGGGGAGCTGTTTTTT. Translation: CASSSGTATGELFF.

This clonotype has more than one count but fewer than ten. The rearrangement links TRBV6-2 or TRBV6-3 to TRBJ2-7, with 7 bases fitting TRBD1. CDR1 is MNHEY, CDR2 SVGEGT, per germline. The CDR3 has 17 residues. Unmatched junction bases numbered 12, after V lost 4 bases and J lost 0 bases. This CDR3 is CASSLPPDREISYEQYF. CDR3 nucleotides: TGTGCCAGCAGTTTGCCACCTGACAGGGAAATCTCCTACGAGCAGTACTTC.